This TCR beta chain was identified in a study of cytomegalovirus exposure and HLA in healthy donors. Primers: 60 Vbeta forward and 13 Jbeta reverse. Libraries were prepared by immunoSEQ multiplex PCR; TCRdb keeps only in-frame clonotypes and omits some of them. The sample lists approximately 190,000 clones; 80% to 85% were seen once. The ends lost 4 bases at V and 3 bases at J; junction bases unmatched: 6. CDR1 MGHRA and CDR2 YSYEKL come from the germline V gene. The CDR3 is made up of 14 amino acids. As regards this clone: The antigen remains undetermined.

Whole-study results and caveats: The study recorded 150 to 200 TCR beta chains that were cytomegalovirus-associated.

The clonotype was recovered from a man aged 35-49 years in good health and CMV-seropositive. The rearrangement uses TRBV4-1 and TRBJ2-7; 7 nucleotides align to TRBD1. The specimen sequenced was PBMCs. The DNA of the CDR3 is TGCGCCAGCAGCCCCCGGGACAGATTCTACGAGCAGTACTTC. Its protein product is CASSPRDRFYEQYF.